This TCR beta chain emerged from a study of cytomegalovirus exposure and HLA in healthy donors. Study-level results: The study carried out a later analysis of TCR beta sequences. It associated 15,000 to 20,000 of them with specific HLA alleles at a false discovery rate of 0.05. The study flagged about 150 TCR beta chains as cytomegalovirus-associated.

This CDR3 region has 15 residues. V was clipped by 4 bases and J by 5 bases; unmatched bases: 6. Germline V gene data show CDR1 as MNHEY and CDR2 as SVGAGI. PCR amplification relied on 60 Vbeta primers (plus 13 Jbeta primers). The repertoire was sequenced with immunoSEQ multiplex PCR; TCRdb's copy has only in-frame clones and lacks some. The data show over 90,000 clones, more than 70% seen once. As to this clone: Antigen specificity is unknown.

The TCR sequence derives from a male donor in good health and CMV-seropositive. The source material was PBMCs. The rearrangement links TRBV6-5 to TRBJ1-1; 11 bases align to TRBD1. The CDR3 sequence is CASSLDRGLRTEAFF. The CDR3 DNA sequence: TGTGCCAGCAGTTTGGACAGGGGGCTAAGGACTGAAGCTTTCTTT.